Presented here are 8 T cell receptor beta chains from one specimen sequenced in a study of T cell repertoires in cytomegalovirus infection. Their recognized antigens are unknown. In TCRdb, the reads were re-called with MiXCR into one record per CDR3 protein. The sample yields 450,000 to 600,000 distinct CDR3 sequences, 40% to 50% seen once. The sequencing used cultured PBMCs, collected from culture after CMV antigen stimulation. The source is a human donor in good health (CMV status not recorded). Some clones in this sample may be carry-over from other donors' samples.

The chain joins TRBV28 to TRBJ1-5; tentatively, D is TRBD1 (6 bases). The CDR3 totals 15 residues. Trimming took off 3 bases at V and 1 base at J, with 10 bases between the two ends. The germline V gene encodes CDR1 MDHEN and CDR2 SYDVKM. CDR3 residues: CASSFPDRSNQPQHF. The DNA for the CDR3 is TGTGCCAGCAGTTTCCCCGACAGGAGCAATCAGCCCCAGCATTTT.

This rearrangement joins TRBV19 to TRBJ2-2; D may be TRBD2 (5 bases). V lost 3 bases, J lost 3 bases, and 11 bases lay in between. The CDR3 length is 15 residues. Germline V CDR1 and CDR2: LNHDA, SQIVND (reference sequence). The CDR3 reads CASSIYLGDTGELFF. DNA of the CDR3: TGTGCCAGTAGTATTTATCTCGGGGACACCGGGGAGCTGTTTTTT.

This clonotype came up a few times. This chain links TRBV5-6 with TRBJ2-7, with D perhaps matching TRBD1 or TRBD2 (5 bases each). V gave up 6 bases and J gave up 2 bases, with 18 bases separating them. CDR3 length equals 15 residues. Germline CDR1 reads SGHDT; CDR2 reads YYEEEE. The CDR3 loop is CASNFLGWDAYEQYF. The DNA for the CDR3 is TGTGCCAGCAACTTCCTCGGGTGGGACGCCTACGAGCAGTACTTC.

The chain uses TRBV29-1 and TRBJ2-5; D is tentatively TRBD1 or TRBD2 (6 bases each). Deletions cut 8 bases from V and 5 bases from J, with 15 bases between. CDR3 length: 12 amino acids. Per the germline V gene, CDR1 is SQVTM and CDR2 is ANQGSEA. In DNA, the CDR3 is TGCAGCTCGACAAGAGGGGGGGAGACCCAGTACTTC. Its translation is CSSTRGGETQYF. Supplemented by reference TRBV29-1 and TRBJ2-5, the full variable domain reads SAVISQKPSRDICQRGTSLTIQCQVDSQVTMMFWYRQQPGQSLTLIATANQGSEATYESGFVIDKFPISRPNLTFSTLTVSNMSPEDSSIYLCSSTRGGETQYFGPGTRLLVL.

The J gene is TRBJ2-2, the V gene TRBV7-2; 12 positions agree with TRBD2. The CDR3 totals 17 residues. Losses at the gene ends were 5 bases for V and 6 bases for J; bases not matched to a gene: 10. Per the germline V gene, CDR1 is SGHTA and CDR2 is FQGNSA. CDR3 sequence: CASSPLRGLAGPGELFF. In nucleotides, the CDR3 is TGTGCCAGCAGCCCTCTACGGGGACTAGCGGGCCCCGGGGAGCTGTTTTTT.

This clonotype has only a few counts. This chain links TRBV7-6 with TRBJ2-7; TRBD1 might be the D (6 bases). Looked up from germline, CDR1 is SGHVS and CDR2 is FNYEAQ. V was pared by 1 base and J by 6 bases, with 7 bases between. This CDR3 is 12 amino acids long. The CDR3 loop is CASSLGQAEQYF. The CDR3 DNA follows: TGTGCCAGCAGCTTAGGACAGGCCGAGCAGTACTTC.

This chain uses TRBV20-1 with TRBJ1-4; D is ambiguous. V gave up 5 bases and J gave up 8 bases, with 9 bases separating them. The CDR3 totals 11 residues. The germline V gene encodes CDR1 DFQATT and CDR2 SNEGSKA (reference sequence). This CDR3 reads CSASREEKLFF. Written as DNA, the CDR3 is TGCAGTGCTTCCCGGGAGGAAAAACTGTTTTTT.

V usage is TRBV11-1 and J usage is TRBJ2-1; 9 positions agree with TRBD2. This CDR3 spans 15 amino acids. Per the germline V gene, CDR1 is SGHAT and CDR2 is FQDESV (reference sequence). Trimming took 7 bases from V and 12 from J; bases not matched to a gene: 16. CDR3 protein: CASTLAGGSEGVQFF. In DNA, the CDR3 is TGTGCCAGCACACTCGCGGGGGGGTCGGAGGGAGTGCAGTTCTTC.